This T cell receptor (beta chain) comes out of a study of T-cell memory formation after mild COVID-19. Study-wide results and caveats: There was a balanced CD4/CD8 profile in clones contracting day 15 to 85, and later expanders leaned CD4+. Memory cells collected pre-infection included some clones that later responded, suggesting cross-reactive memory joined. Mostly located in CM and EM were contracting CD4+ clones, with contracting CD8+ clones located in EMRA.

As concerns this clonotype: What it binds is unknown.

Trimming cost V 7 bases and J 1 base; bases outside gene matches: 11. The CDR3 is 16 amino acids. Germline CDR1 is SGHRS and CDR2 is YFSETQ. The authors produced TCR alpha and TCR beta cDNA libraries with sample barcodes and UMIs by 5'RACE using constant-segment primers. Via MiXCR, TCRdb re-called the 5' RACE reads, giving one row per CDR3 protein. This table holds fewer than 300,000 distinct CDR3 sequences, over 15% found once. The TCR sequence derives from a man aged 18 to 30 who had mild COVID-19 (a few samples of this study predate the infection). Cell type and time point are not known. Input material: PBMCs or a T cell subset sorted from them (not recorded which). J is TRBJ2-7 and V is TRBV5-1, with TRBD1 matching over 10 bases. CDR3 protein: CASSPVGTGESYEQYF. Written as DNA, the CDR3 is TGCGCCAGCTCACCGGTCGGGACAGGGGAATCCTACGAGCAGTACTTC.